The clone carrying this T cell receptor beta chain was seen a single time. In the original processing: Amplified reference gene primers provided the basis for estimating nucleated cell counts. The assay was immunoSEQ multiplex PCR, and TCRdb's table has in-frame clones only and misses some. Clone size and the V and J calls come from that table; the DNA yielded D and trimming. This table holds hundreds of thousands of clones, around 87% found once. Germline CDR1 is SGDLS and CDR2 is YYNGEE. Trimming pared 1 base from V and 6 bases from J, leaving 10 bases between. The CDR3 spans 14 residues. This sample was taken from a study of blood T cell repertoires in COVID-19. In the study overall: The samples span acute and convalescent COVID-19 from the United States, Italy and Spain. Nucleic acid was either cDNA or gDNA, and it came from T cells, B-cell-depleted T cells, or PBMCs.

Specimen: peripheral blood. The chain is built from TRBV9 and TRBJ1-4, with D possibly TRBD1 on 5 matching bases. This clonotype was obtained from a woman in her forties or fifties who had recovered from COVID-19. The CDR3 DNA is TGTGCCAGCAGCGTATCAGGGTCATATGAAAAACTGTTTTTT. It specifies CASSVSGSYEKLFF.